The 20 T cell receptor beta chains reported below all come from one sample, sequenced in a study of Ad26.COV2.S vaccination and SARS-CoV-2 variants (dated by TCRdb to 2020 to 2022). Libraries came from the immunoSEQ multiplex PCR assay. The immuneACCESS repertoire file appears here via TCRdb, limited to in-frame rearrangements. These files lack a portion of the clones; in checked studies, under half of the deficit traces to unresolved V genes, and the cause of the others is not known. The sample table contains 200,000 to 300,000 clones; only one count was recorded for roughly 87% of them. The top ten hold less than 3% of the sample. Explained via the paper, the treatment or condition label denotes: 15 to 20 received Ad26.COV2.S at low or high dose, single or two shots; 5 received placebo; per-sample allocation not given. Repertoires of vaccine and placebo recipients were sequenced from samples collected on day 63 after the first injection.

The sequences come from peripheral blood, collected in a trial of Ad26.COV2.S vaccine versus placebo. These receptors were taken from a person between 18 and 65 years old who received the Ad26.COV2.S COVID-19 vaccine or a placebo.

V gene TRBV6-5 combines with J gene TRBJ2-5; possibly TRBD1 for D (5 bases). Trimming removed 2 bases at V and 1 base at J, with 11 bases between. Germline CDR1 and CDR2: MNHEY and SVGAGI. The CDR3 spans 15 residues. CDR3 region: CASSYSTGTQETQYF. CDR3 nucleotides: TGTGCCAGCAGTTACAGTACAGGAACCCAAGAGACCCAGTACTTC.

V gene TRBV5-1 combines with J gene TRBJ1-1; D perhaps matches TRBD1 (6 bases). Germline CDR1 SGHRS, CDR2 YFSETQ. The V and J ends lost 1 base and 3 bases respectively, with 13 bases between them. There are 15 residues in the CDR3. CDR3 sequence: CASSLSGGADTEAFF. In nucleotides, the CDR3 is TGCGCCAGCAGCTTGTCGGGGGGCGCTGACACTGAAGCTTTCTTT.

The chain combines TRBV7-6 with TRBJ1-1; tentative D call: TRBD1 (6 bases). Germline V lookup: CDR1 SGHVS, CDR2 FNYEAQ. V was trimmed by 4 bases and J by 2 bases, leaving 8 bases between them. This CDR3 has 13 residues. The CDR3 sequence: CASSSQGNTEAFF. The CDR3 DNA reads TGTGCCAGCAGCTCACAGGGAAACACTGAAGCTTTCTTT.

The CDR3 DNA follows: TGTGCCAGCAGTCCCCGGACACAAGGTCTATGGCAGTACTTC. It codes for CASSPRTQGLWQYF. This rearrangement joins TRBV7-8 to TRBJ2-7, with a tentative D call TRBD1 (5 bases). CDR3 size: 14 residues. Trimming removed 6 bases at V and 9 bases at J, with 21 bases between. Germline values: CDR1 SGHVS, CDR2 FQNEAQ.

The rearrangement joins TRBV19 to TRBJ1-5; 8 bases fit TRBD1. V was pared by 3 bases and J by 15 bases, with 7 bases of the junction left unmatched. This CDR3 has 12 amino acids. CDR1 and CDR2 (germline): LNHDA, SQIVND (reference sequence). The DNA of the CDR3 is TGTGCCAGTAGTATTGGACAGGGAGGTTTGCATTTT. Its protein product is CASSIGQGGLHF.

This chain uses TRBV11-3 with TRBJ2-3; D perhaps matches TRBD1 (5 bases). There are 15 residues in the CDR3. V gave up 5 bases and J gave up 3 bases, with 15 bases separating them. CDR1 and CDR2 from the germline V gene are SGHNT and YENEEA. The CDR3 spells CASSPSRQGTDTQYF. As DNA, the CDR3 is TGTGCCAGCAGCCCTAGTAGGCAGGGTACAGATACGCAGTATTTT.

The V and J genes are TRBV29-1 and TRBJ2-1; D gene ambiguous. The CDR3 is 21 amino acids. Germline loops: CDR1 SQVTM, CDR2 ANQGSEA. Trimming removed 0 bases from V and 0 bases from J, with 27 bases in between. CDR3 sequence (DNA): TGCAGCGTTGAAGATTGGGGTGTTGCAGCTCTACCCCGCAGCTCCTACAATGAGCAGTTCTTC. It translates to CSVEDWGVAALPRSSYNEQFF.

The V gene is TRBV14, the J gene TRBJ2-3, with D unclear. The CDR3 contains 16 residues. V lost 0 bases to trimming and J lost 2 bases, with 12 bases between them. CDR1 and CDR2 from the germline V gene are SGHDN and FVKESK. CDR3 sequence: CASSQDLIYNTDTQYF. Written as DNA, the CDR3 is TGTGCCAGCAGCCAAGATCTTATTTACAACACAGATACGCAGTATTTT.

The chain links TRBV19 to TRBJ2-2; maybe TRBD2 (6 bases). V lost 1 base and J 6 bases, leaving 9 bases between the germline ends. The CDR3 has 14 amino acids. Germline lookup yields CDR1 LNHDA and CDR2 SQIVND (reference sequence). CDR3 nucleotide sequence: TGTGCCAGTAGTATAGGGAGGGAGGCCGGGGAGCTGTTTTTT. Its protein is CASSIGREAGELFF.

The chain combines TRBV29-1 with TRBJ2-1, with 12 bases fitting TRBD2. The CDR3 has 15 amino acids. V lost 4 bases to trimming and J lost 3 bases; unmatched junction nucleotides: 4. Germline values: CDR1 SQVTM, CDR2 ANQGSEA. The CDR3 bases are TGCAGCGTTGCTAGACTAGCGGGGGACTACAATGAGCAGTTCTTC. Residues: CSVARLAGDYNEQFF.

The rearrangement uses TRBV19 and TRBJ1-3; no reliable D call. The CDR3 is 17 residues long. Germline V gene data show CDR1 as LNHDA and CDR2 as SQIVND (reference sequence). Trimming removed 6 bases at V and 3 bases at J, with 21 bases between. In DNA form, the CDR3 reads TGTGCCAGTAGCGAACTGTCCCGGGCGACAAGTGGAAACACCATATATTTT. Protein: CASSELSRATSGNTIYF.

This rearrangement joins TRBV5-1 to TRBJ2-7, with no clear D. CDR3 size: 16 residues. With 2 bases removed from V and 5 bases from J, the gap between germline ends came to 20 bases. Per germline, CDR1 SGHRS and CDR2 YFSETQ. CDR3 sequence: CASSFASFDYVDEQYV. The CDR3 coding sequence is TGCGCCAGCAGCTTTGCGAGCTTCGATTACGTGGACGAGCAGTACGTC.

The chain carries TRBV4-2 and TRBJ1-6; D possibly corresponds to TRBD1 (6 bases). Germline V gives CDR1 LGHNA, CDR2 YNFKEQ. The CDR3 covers 18 residues. V shed 1 base and J shed 4 bases, with 17 bases lying between them. The CDR3: CASSQATGGHNYNSPLHF. CDR3 nucleotides: TGTGCCAGCAGCCAAGCTACTGGGGGCCACAATTATAATTCACCCCTCCACTTT.

V is TRBV19 and J is TRBJ2-2; 8 bases are shared with TRBD2. Germline CDR1 reads LNHDA; CDR2 reads SQIVND (reference sequence). V was clipped by 3 bases and J by 11 bases; unmatched bases: 11. This CDR3 is built from 15 residues. The CDR3 DNA reads as TGTGCCAGTAGTATTGCGGGGGGCGGGACCGACGAGCTGTTTTTT. Protein product: CASSIAGGGTDELFF.

The V call is TRBV19, the J call TRBJ1-6; 7 bases are shared with TRBD1. CDR3 length: 15 residues. V lost 3 bases, J lost 7 bases, and 6 bases stayed unmatched. Germline V gives CDR1 LNHDA, CDR2 SQIVND (reference sequence). This chain's CDR3 is CASSIGQGGNSPLHF. CDR3 DNA sequence: TGTGCCAGTAGTATTGGTCAGGGGGGGAATTCACCCCTCCACTTT.

This clone has a handful of counts. The gene calls are TRBV7-8 and TRBJ2-3; D call uncertain. This CDR3 is built from 13 residues. From germline, CDR1 is SGHVS and CDR2 FQNEAQ. V dropped 5 bases and J dropped 2 bases, with 8 bases sitting between them. CDR3 in amino acids: CASSRDFTDTQYF. Written as DNA, the CDR3 is TGTGCCAGCAGCCGAGACTTCACAGATACGCAGTATTTT.

This chain joins TRBV5-6 and TRBJ1-5; D is ambiguous. The CDR3 is 13 residues long. The germline CDR1 and CDR2 sequences are SGHDT and YYEEEE. The germline V and J ends were trimmed by 4 bases and 7 bases, with 12 bases remaining between them. In nucleotides, the CDR3 is TGTGCCAGCAGCCAGTCAACACGACAGCCCCAGCATTTT. This encodes CASSQSTRQPQHF.

The chain carries TRBV4-1 and TRBJ2-1; 8 positions agree with TRBD1. J was trimmed by 13 bases and V by 3 bases; bases with no gene match: 8. The CDR3 extends over 13 amino acids. Germline-derived CDR1 and CDR2 are MGHRA and YSYEKL. The CDR3 bases are TGCGCCAGCAGCCACCAACAGGGGGAAGACCAGTTCTTC. It codes for CASSHQQGEDQFF.

V usage is TRBV19 and J usage is TRBJ1-5; D is possibly TRBD1 (6 bases). The CDR3 loop spans 15 amino acids. V was shortened by 4 bases and J by 2 bases, with 12 bases between the two germline ends. CDR1 is LNHDA, CDR2 SQIVND, per germline (reference sequence). In DNA, the CDR3 is TGTGCCAGTAGTACTGAGGGGGAAGGCAATCAGCCCCAGCATTTT. This sequence encodes CASSTEGEGNQPQHF.

The chain joins TRBV3-1 (or the pseudogene TRBV3-2) to TRBJ1-2; a weak D match, TRBD1 (6 bases). Germline CDR1 is LGHDT and CDR2 is YNNKEL (reference sequence). This CDR3 region has 12 residues. Trimming shortened V by 2 bases and J by 7 bases, and 8 bases separated the two germline ends. CDR3 loop: CASSQNRAGYTF. In DNA form, the CDR3 reads TGTGCCAGCAGCCAAAACAGGGCTGGCTACACCTTC.